This T cell receptor (beta chain) was captured by sequencing in a study of blood T cell repertoires in COVID-19. Background on the study: Samples taken during acute and convalescent COVID-19 were collected in the United States, Italy and Spain.

V lost 3 bases, J lost 7 bases, and 14 bases lay in between. CDR1 and CDR2 (germline): SGHTA, FQGNSA. This CDR3 contains 14 residues. The method was immunoSEQ multiplex PCR; TCRdb's version includes in-frame clones alone and lacks a portion of them. Of under 200,000 clones in the sample, around nine tenths were seen once. This receptor was identified in a man aged 55 to 70 with active or convalescent COVID-19. Sequencing was performed on peripheral blood. V is TRBV7-2 and J is TRBJ2-3; D remains ambiguous. The CDR3 region is CASSFTRGQHTQYF. In DNA, the CDR3 is TGTGCCAGCAGCTTTACTCGCGGCCAACATACGCAGTATTTT.